This passage covers 24 T cell receptor beta chains from one sample sequenced in a study of blood T cell repertoires in COVID-19. Measured with immunoSEQ multiplex PCR; TCRdb has only the in-frame clones, and not every one. This sample carries about 100,000 clones, over 75% of them seen once, and the ten largest clones take 5.1%. Input material: peripheral blood. All receptors derive from a man aged 45-60 years with acute or convalescent COVID-19.

The chain recombines TRBV30 with TRBJ2-3; 10 bases fit TRBD1. V lost 2 bases and J lost 3; bases outside the gene matches: 5. This CDR3 region has 15 residues. Germline-derived CDR1 and CDR2 are GTSNPN and SVGIG (reference sequence). Here the CDR3 reads CAWSPGQGETDTQYF. The CDR3 nucleotides are TGTGCCTGGAGTCCCGGACAGGGGGAAACAGATACGCAGTATTTT.

The J gene is TRBJ1-1, the V gene TRBV3-1 (or the pseudogene TRBV3-2); D gene ambiguous. Germline-derived CDR1 and CDR2 are LGHDT and YNNKEL (reference sequence). The CDR3 contains 14 residues. Deletions cut 2 bases from V and 1 base from J, with 8 bases between. As DNA, the CDR3 is TGTGCCAGCAGCCAACGGGTGGAGAACACTGAAGCTTTCTTT. Translation: CASSQRVENTEAFF.

CDR3 DNA: TGTGCCAGCAGCTTAGATACCGGGACTTCCTCCAGGACCGAGCAGTACTTC. Amino acids: CASSLDTGTSSRTEQYF. The chain has TRBV11-2 and TRBJ2-7; maybe TRBD2 (6 bases). The germline gives CDR1 SGHAT, CDR2 FQNNGV. The CDR3 has 17 residues. V shed 0 bases and J shed 6 bases, with 21 bases lying between them.

A single count supports this clone. This chain links TRBV7-9 with TRBJ1-5; 7 nucleotides line up with TRBD1. This CDR3 is built from 15 residues. V gave up 5 bases and J gave up 0 bases; unmatched junction bases: 4. Germline CDR1 reads SEHNR; CDR2 reads FQNEAQ (reference sequence). CDR3 coding DNA: TGTGCCAGCAGCACAACAGGGGATAGCAATCAGCCCCAGCATTTT. Its translation is CASSTTGDSNQPQHF.

This clone was seen only a few times. The chain joins TRBV19 to TRBJ1-3; maybe TRBD1 (5 bases). Trimming removed 8 bases from V and 0 bases from J, with 20 bases in between. There are 17 residues in the CDR3. Germline V gene sequence: CDR1 LNHDA, CDR2 SQIVND (reference sequence). CDR3 residues: CASSPGELPLSGNTIYF. DNA of the CDR3: TGTGCCAGTTCCCCGGGGGAGCTCCCTCTCTCTGGAAACACCATATATTTT.

This chain joins TRBV3-1 (or the pseudogene TRBV3-2) and TRBJ1-6; TRBD1 matches at 8 bases. Germline-derived CDR1 and CDR2 are LGHDT and YNNKEL (reference sequence). The CDR3 length is 16 residues. Germline trimming cut 4 bases from V and 8 bases from J; bases unmatched to any gene: 10. The CDR3 bases are TGTGCCAGCAGCCTACAACAGGGGGTCATTGATTCACCCCTCCACTTT. This translates into CASSLQQGVIDSPLHF.

This chain links TRBV5-1 with TRBJ2-5, with D possibly TRBD1 on 6 matching bases. The CDR3 is 13 amino acids. Germline assignment: CDR1 SGHRS and CDR2 YFSETQ. The germline V and J ends were trimmed by 2 bases and 5 bases, with 10 bases remaining between them. The CDR3 nucleotides read TGCGCCAGCAGCTTAGGGCAGGGGGAGACCCAGTACTTC. Its translation is CASSLGQGETQYF.

J is TRBJ2-1 and V is TRBV30, with TRBD2 matching 7 bases. CDR1 is GTSNPN, CDR2 SVGIG, per germline (reference sequence). J was trimmed by 5 bases and V by 4 bases; bases with no gene match: 11. This CDR3 is built from 15 residues. Written as DNA, the CDR3 is TGTGCCTGGAACACAGCGGGATACCCCCACAATGAGCAGTTCTTC. Amino acids: CAWNTAGYPHNEQFF. The full variable domain, completed using reference TRBV30 and TRBJ2-1, is SQTIHQWPATLVQPVGSPLSLECTVEGTSNPNLYWYRQAAGRGLQLLFYSVGIGQISSEVPQNLSASRPQDRQFILSSKKLLLSDSGFYLCAWNTAGYPHNEQFFGPGTRLTVL.

The V and J genes are TRBV5-1 and TRBJ2-5, with D tentatively TRBD2 (6 bases). Germline V lookup: CDR1 SGHRS, CDR2 YFSETQ. V was trimmed by 0 bases and J by 0 bases, leaving 6 bases between them. The CDR3 contains 14 residues. CDR3 protein: CASSLGGDQETQYF. CDR3 DNA: TGCGCCAGCAGCTTGGGCGGGGACCAAGAGACCCAGTACTTC.

The chain joins TRBV19 to TRBJ2-7; possible D gene TRBD2, 5 bases. The CDR3 totals 15 residues. Germline V gene sequence: CDR1 LNHDA, CDR2 SQIVND (reference sequence). V was trimmed by 2 bases and J by 2 bases, leaving 13 bases between them. The CDR3 sequence: CASSIKGDGTYEQYF. The DNA for the CDR3 is TGTGCCAGTAGTATAAAAGGAGACGGGACCTACGAGCAGTACTTC.

The chain uses TRBV18 and TRBJ1-4, with D possibly being TRBD1 (5 bases). This CDR3 has 16 amino acids. V was clipped by 6 bases and J by 0 bases, with 14 bases between them. Germline loops: CDR1 KGHSH, CDR2 LQKENI. The CDR3 is CASSLDSPATNEKLFF. CDR3 coding DNA: TGTGCCAGCTCCCTCGACAGCCCTGCAACTAATGAAAAACTGTTTTTT.

The rearrangement links TRBV3-1 (or the pseudogene TRBV3-2) to TRBJ2-3; 7 positions match TRBD2. V shed 7 bases and J 0 bases; nucleotides not matched to a gene: 4. In germline, CDR1 is LGHDT, CDR2 YNNKEL (reference sequence). The CDR3 extends over 14 amino acids. CDR3 coding DNA: TGTGCCAGCACCCAGCGGGGAAGCACAGATACGCAGTATTTT. Its translation: CASTQRGSTDTQYF.

V and J are TRBV19 and TRBJ2-7; D is uncertain. The germline V gene has CDR1 LNHDA and CDR2 SQIVND (reference sequence). This CDR3 region has 15 residues. The germline V and J ends were trimmed by 1 base and 0 bases, with 10 bases remaining between them. CDR3 DNA: TGTGCCAGTAGTATAGTGCCCGGTGACTCCTACGAGCAGTACTTC. Encoded protein: CASSIVPGDSYEQYF.

V gene TRBV12-5 combines with J gene TRBJ2-1; 12 nucleotides align to TRBD1. Trimming removed 10 bases from V and 7 bases from J; junction bases left unmatched: 8. Germline loops: CDR1 LGHNT, CDR2 FRNRAP. This CDR3 is built from 14 residues. The DNA of the CDR3 is TGTGCTACAAGTCCGGGACAGGGGGCGAATGAGCAGTTCTTC. Amino acid sequence: CATSPGQGANEQFF.

The chain recombines TRBV9 with TRBJ2-2, with D possibly matching TRBD2 (6 bases). The CDR3 loop spans 17 amino acids. Germline V gene data show CDR1 as SGDLS and CDR2 as YYNGEE. V shed 0 bases and J shed 4 bases, with 16 bases lying between them. The CDR3 region has the DNA TGTGCCAGCAGCGTAGCTCTTACTAGCTTGAGCACCGGGGAGCTGTTTTTT. It specifies CASSVALTSLSTGELFF.

This rearrangement joins TRBV29-1 to TRBJ1-1, with D possibly matching TRBD1 (5 bases). Deletions cut 0 bases from V and 1 base from J, with 6 bases between. Germline CDR1 is SQVTM and CDR2 is ANQGSEA. This CDR3 is built from 13 residues. Here the CDR3 reads CSVEDRANTEAFF. The CDR3 coding sequence is TGCAGCGTTGAAGACAGGGCGAACACTGAAGCTTTCTTT.

The J gene is TRBJ1-1, the V gene TRBV6-6, with 8 bases matching TRBD1. Trimming cost V 6 bases and J 4 bases; bases outside gene matches: 10. Germline lookup yields CDR1 MNHNY and CDR2 SVGAGI (reference sequence). The CDR3 runs to 15 residues. The CDR3 sequence: CASSERLQGGTEAFF. CDR3 coding DNA: TGTGCCAGCAGCGAGAGATTACAGGGGGGCACTGAAGCTTTCTTT.

The gene calls are TRBV19 and TRBJ2-5; no reliable D call. V lost 1 base, J lost 0 bases, and 12 bases lay in between. The CDR3 runs 16 residues. Germline CDR1 reads LNHDA; CDR2 reads SQIVND (reference sequence). In DNA form, the CDR3 reads TGTGCCAGTAGTATAGTGGGCAACCTGTACCAAGAGACCCAGTACTTC. Its protein product is CASSIVGNLYQETQYF.

The rearrangement uses TRBV9 and TRBJ2-3; 11 positions agree with TRBD2. This CDR3 has 15 amino acids. The germline CDR1 and CDR2 sequences are SGDLS and YYNGEE. V shed 4 bases, J shed 2 bases, and the junction held 3 bases outside the gene matches. This CDR3 is CASSRTSGFTDTQYF. The CDR3 DNA sequence: TGTGCCAGCAGCCGGACTAGCGGGTTCACAGATACGCAGTATTTT.

This clone was observed a single time. This chain connects TRBV11-2 to TRBJ2-7, with 8 positions matching TRBD2. The CDR3 totals 15 residues. Trimming removed 5 bases from V and 4 bases from J; junction bases left unmatched: 10. Germline CDR1 is SGHAT and CDR2 is FQNNGV. This CDR3 reads CASSMSGTRGYEQYF. The CDR3 bases are TGTGCCAGCAGCATGAGCGGGACTAGGGGGTACGAGCAGTACTTC.

The V call is TRBV2, the J call TRBJ2-7; D is possibly TRBD2 (5 bases). From germline, CDR1 is SNHLY and CDR2 FYNNEI. CDR3 length equals 13 residues. Deletions cut 6 bases from V and 5 bases from J, with 14 bases between. The CDR3 sequence is CASREPGSDEQYF. CDR3 coding DNA: TGTGCCAGCAGAGAACCGGGAAGTGACGAGCAGTACTTC.

The chain combines TRBV9 with TRBJ2-3; TRBD2 is a possible D gene (6 bases). The CDR3 is made up of 15 amino acids. CDR1 SGDLS and CDR2 YYNGEE come from the germline V gene. The V end lost 3 bases, the J end lost 2 bases, and 13 bases lay between the germline ends. The CDR3 protein is CASSDTGGYTDTQYF. DNA of the CDR3: TGTGCCAGCAGCGACACCGGGGGATACACAGATACGCAGTATTTT.

The J gene is TRBJ2-7, the V gene TRBV20-1; weak D call: TRBD1 (5 bases). The CDR3 runs to 12 residues. Looked up from germline, CDR1 is DFQATT and CDR2 is SNEGSKA (reference sequence). V shed 3 bases and J shed 7 bases, with 13 bases lying between them. The CDR3 sequence is CSASPGAREQYF. The CDR3, as DNA: TGCAGTGCTAGTCCTGGGGCGAGGGAGCAGTACTTC.

This sequence joins TRBV4-3 and TRBJ2-7, with TRBD2 as a possible D gene (5 bases). The V gene lost 0 bases and the J gene lost 0 bases, with 9 bases spanning the gap. Germline loops: CDR1 LGHNA, CDR2 YSLEER. This CDR3 spans 15 amino acids. As DNA, the CDR3 is TGCGCCAGCAGCCAAGACAGCGGAAGCTCCTACGAGCAGTACTTC. This encodes CASSQDSGSSYEQYF.